This passage covers 9 T cell receptor beta chains from one sample sequenced in a study of blood T cell repertoires in COVID-19 (dated by TCRdb to 2019 to 2021). Receptor amplification or capture employed the immunoSEQ multiplex PCR assay. Entries here come from immuneACCESS through TCRdb and include only in-frame sequences with V and J called. Some clones fail to appear in such tables; in the studies checked, an unresolved V gene covers under half of the shortfall, and the cause of the remainder is unknown. This sample has over 20,000 clones in its table, and 80% to 90% of those were observed once. In total, the top ten clones hold 5.5% to 8% of the sample. Sequenced sample: peripheral blood. These receptors were collected from a human donor in a cohort sampled during active COVID-19.

This sequence joins TRBV30 and TRBJ2-1; tentative D call: TRBD2 (6 bases). The CDR3 extends over 14 amino acids. Germline assignment: CDR1 GTSNPN and CDR2 SVGIG (reference sequence). Deletions cut 2 bases from V and 0 bases from J, with 8 bases between. The CDR3 DNA reads TGTGCCTGGAGTCGGGGGAGCTCCTACAATGAGCAGTTCTTC. It specifies CAWSRGSSYNEQFF.

This clone is a singleton in its sample. The chain links TRBV27 to TRBJ2-7; 15 bases are a match to TRBD2. Germline lookup yields CDR1 MNHEY and CDR2 SMNVEV (reference sequence). V gave up 9 bases and J gave up 2 bases; unmatched junction bases: 14. The CDR3 runs to 18 residues. In nucleotides, the CDR3 is TGTGCCAGTGGAACCTCCGGGACTAGCGGGGGGATGCCCTACGAGCAGTACTTC. Protein sequence: CASGTSGTSGGMPYEQYF.

Only a few counts were recorded for this clone. The chain employs TRBV2 and TRBJ1-6; possibly TRBD1 for D (5 bases). V gave up 9 bases and J gave up 8 bases, with 14 bases separating them. CDR3 size: 13 residues. CDR1 and CDR2 (germline): SNHLY, FYNNEI. As DNA, the CDR3 is TGTGCCAGAACGGGGGGTGGTGATTCACCCCTCCACTTT. Amino acids: CARTGGGDSPLHF.

The chain is built from TRBV18 and TRBJ1-1, with TRBD1 matching over 11 bases. CDR1 is KGHSH and CDR2 is LQKENI in the germline V gene. This CDR3 is 14 amino acids long. V was pared by 5 bases and J by 4 bases, with 3 bases of the junction left unmatched. The CDR3 loop is CASSDGQGATEAFF. The CDR3 DNA is TGTGCCAGCTCAGACGGACAGGGGGCCACTGAAGCTTTCTTT.

This clone was counted between two and nine times. V and J are TRBV29-1 and TRBJ2-2, with D perhaps TRBD1 (6 bases). Between the trimmed V and J ends, which lost 6 bases and 6 bases, there was a span of 20 bases. Germline V CDR1 and CDR2: SQVTM, ANQGSEA. CDR3 size: 15 residues. In DNA, the CDR3 is TGCAGCGTCTTAAGACAGGTGTCCAACGCCGGGGAGCTGTTTTTT. Residues: CSVLRQVSNAGELFF.

The chain is built from TRBV11-2 and TRBJ2-7, with 11 bases matching TRBD2. Trimming took 5 bases from V and 3 from J; bases not matched to a gene: 6. The germline V gene encodes CDR1 SGHAT and CDR2 FQNNGV. The CDR3 totals 15 residues. CDR3 sequence reads: CASSRLAGGFYEQYF. CDR3 in DNA: TGTGCCAGCAGCCGTCTAGCGGGGGGATTCTACGAGCAGTACTTC.

The chain has TRBV18 and TRBJ2-5; 7 bases are a match to TRBD1. The CDR3 loop spans 16 amino acids. V dropped 1 base and J dropped 5; count of bases not matched to a gene: 10. CDR1 is KGHSH, CDR2 LQKENI, per germline. The CDR3 DNA follows: TGTGCCAGCTCACCACAGCTCCAGGGGGATGGGGAGACCCAGTACTTC. Encoded protein: CASSPQLQGDGETQYF.

The chain couples TRBV10-1 to TRBJ2-1; no firm D call. The ends were cut back, 5 bases at V and 9 bases at J, with 5 bases in the middle. The CDR3 length is 10 residues. Per the germline V gene, CDR1 is WNHNN and CDR2 is SYGVQD (reference sequence). The CDR3 spells CASSYCEQFF. The CDR3 region has the DNA TGCGCCAGCAGTTATTGTGAGCAGTTCTTC.

The V and J genes are TRBV7-2 and TRBJ1-3, with D unresolved. Trimming removed 5 bases at V and 2 bases at J, with 13 bases between. This CDR3 region has 15 residues. Germline V gene lookup returns CDR1 SGHTA and CDR2 FQGNSA. The CDR3 protein is CASSPSRVAGNTIYF. The CDR3 DNA follows: TGTGCCAGCAGCCCATCCCGGGTTGCTGGAAACACCATATATTTT.